This T cell receptor beta chain was obtained from a study of blood T cell repertoires in COVID-19. This table comes from immunoSEQ multiplex PCR, and its TCRdb copy is limited to in-frame clones, with some not included. The table lists 100,000 or so clones, around 80% of them singletons. This CDR3 has 15 residues. In germline, CDR1 is LNHDA, CDR2 SQIVND (reference sequence). Losses at the gene ends were 2 bases for V and 6 bases for J; bases not matched to a gene: 6. This TCR was sampled from a man aged 50-59 years with active or convalescent COVID-19. The V call is TRBV19, the J call TRBJ1-5, with 8 bases aligning to TRBD1. Specimen: peripheral blood. The CDR3 coding sequence is TGTGCCAGTAGTATAAATAAGGGGACAGGTCAGCCCCAGCATTTT. Residues: CASSINKGTGQPQHF.